Each of the 30 T cell receptor beta chains below was sequenced from the same sample in a study of siplizumab effects on memory and regulatory T cells. TCRdb keeps only in-frame clones here, not all; method: immunoSEQ multiplex PCR. The sample lists approximately 60,000 clones; roughly 85% were seen once. Sequencing used memory CD4+ T cells sorted from blood. These receptors all come from a human donor in good health.

This clone was detected only a few times. The rearrangement joins TRBV6-1 to TRBJ2-7, with 9 positions matching TRBD2. CDR3 length equals 15 residues. The trim removed 7 bases at V and 5 bases at J, leaving 12 bases unmatched. The germline V gene encodes CDR1 MNHNS and CDR2 SASEGT. CDR3 bases: TGTGCCAGCAAGCTTAGCGGGGGAGCAAGAGACGAGCAGTACTTC. Translating gives CASKLSGGARDEQYF.

Notes on this clone: A junction end diverges from the germline sequence, so it may reflect a read error. V and J are TRBV28 and TRBJ2-5; D uncertain. Germline V gene sequence: CDR1 MDHEN, CDR2 SYDVKM. This CDR3 region has 13 residues. CDR3 bases: TGTGCCAGCAGTTTACGCAGTCCAGAGACCCGGTACTTC. Amino acid sequence: CASSLRSPETRYF.

V usage is TRBV5-1 and J usage is TRBJ2-3, with D unclear. Deletions cut 3 bases from V and 0 bases from J, with 17 bases between. CDR3 size: 17 residues. Germline V gene sequence: CDR1 SGHRS, CDR2 YFSETQ. CDR3 sequence (DNA): TGCGCCAGCAGCTCGGTATATGAAGGGTCTAGCACAGATACGCAGTATTTT. It translates to CASSSVYEGSSTDTQYF.

J is TRBJ1-5 and V is TRBV14; D is possibly TRBD1 (5 bases). Trimming shortened V by 3 bases and J by 9 bases, and 9 bases separated the two germline ends. The length of the CDR3 is 12 residues. Germline lookup yields CDR1 SGHDN and CDR2 FVKESK. The CDR3 DNA reads TGTGCCAGCAGCCACCCAAGGGGGCCCCAGCATTTT. Protein: CASSHPRGPQHF.

The chain carries TRBV7-9 and TRBJ2-1; no firm D call. V was shortened by 3 bases and J by 6 bases, with 18 bases between the two germline ends. The CDR3 is 16 residues long. From germline, CDR1 is SEHNR and CDR2 FQNEAQ (reference sequence). DNA for the CDR3: TGTGCCAGCAGCTTGGCGACGGAAATCTACCGCAATGAGCAGTTCTTC. Amino acids: CASSLATEIYRNEQFF.

This clone was recorded only once. The gene calls are TRBV14 and TRBJ1-2; 7 positions agree with TRBD1. This CDR3 comprises 15 residues. The germline gives CDR1 SGHDN, CDR2 FVKESK. V lost 0 bases to trimming and J lost 8 bases; unmatched junction nucleotides: 9. The CDR3 region is CASSQEARGVWGYTF. For the CDR3, the DNA is TGTGCCAGCAGCCAAGAGGCCAGGGGGGTCTGGGGCTACACCTTC. The whole variable domain, filled in from reference TRBV14 and TRBJ1-2, reads EAGVTQFPSHSVIEKGQTVTLRCDPISGHDNLYWYRRVMGKEIKFLLHFVKESKQDESGMPNNRFLAERTGGTYSTLKVQPAELEDSGVYFCASSQEARGVWGYTFGSGTRLTVV.

This chain joins TRBV7-9 and TRBJ1-5; D might be TRBD1 (6 bases). The CDR3 is made up of 13 amino acids. The germline V and J ends were trimmed by 8 bases and 5 bases, with 13 bases remaining between them. Germline CDR1 and CDR2: SEHNR and FQNEAQ (reference sequence). For the CDR3, the DNA is TGTGCCAGCTCCCGAACAGGGCATCAGCCCCAGCATTTT. It yields the protein CASSRTGHQPQHF.

This clone occurred a few times. The chain combines TRBV7-8 with TRBJ2-5; the D gene could be TRBD1 or TRBD2 (5 bases each). V lost 5 bases and J 5 bases, leaving 18 bases between the germline ends. CDR3 length: 15 amino acids. Germline CDR1 reads SGHVS; CDR2 reads FQNEAQ. The CDR3 region has the DNA TGTGCCAGCAGCCCCCCGGGGCTGCCTGGGGAGACCCAGTACTTC. Amino acid sequence: CASSPPGLPGETQYF.

The rearrangement joins TRBV6-1 to TRBJ1-1; D gene ambiguous. V was cut by 1 base and J by 7 bases, with 10 bases left in between. Germline V gene data show CDR1 as MNHNS and CDR2 as SASEGT. This CDR3 comprises 13 residues. For the CDR3, the DNA is TGTGCCAGCAGTGAAGTGGAGGGAAATGAAGCTTTCTTT. The encoded protein is CASSEVEGNEAFF.

As regards this clone: This sample also contains other DNA sequences that code for the same CDR3. J is TRBJ2-5 and V is TRBV7-3; 7 bases fit TRBD2. The V and J ends lost 4 bases and 5 bases, in that order; junction bases with no gene match: 1. The CDR3 contains 12 residues. CDR1 and CDR2 (germline): SGHTA, FQGTGA. The CDR3 coding sequence is TGTGCCAGCAGCTCCGGGGGGGAGACCCAGTACTTC. Its translation: CASSSGGETQYF.

V and J are TRBV19 and TRBJ2-2; 7 nucleotides match TRBD1. Germline V gives CDR1 LNHDA, CDR2 SQIVND (reference sequence). The CDR3 loop spans 16 amino acids. V lost 9 bases to trimming and J lost 4 bases; unmatched junction nucleotides: 14. The CDR3: CARGPTGTVSTGELFF. The CDR3, as DNA: TGTGCCAGAGGCCCGACAGGGACGGTCTCCACCGGGGAGCTGTTTTTT.

The chain couples TRBV7-6 to TRBJ2-7, with 12 nucleotides matching TRBD2. CDR3 length: 15 residues. The germline V gene encodes CDR1 SGHVS and CDR2 FNYEAQ. V was pared by 1 base and J by 6 bases, with 4 bases of the junction left unmatched. Here the CDR3 reads CASSLVTSGGSEQYF. As DNA, the CDR3 is TGTGCCAGCAGCTTAGTGACTAGCGGGGGTTCCGAGCAGTACTTC.

As DNA, the CDR3 is TGTGCCAGCAGCTCAACTAGCCCCCGACCATACAATGAGCAGTTCTTC. Encoded protein: CASSSTSPRPYNEQFF. The rearrangement uses TRBV7-9 and TRBJ2-1; D might be TRBD2 (6 bases). The V end lost 4 bases, the J end lost 4 bases, and 17 bases lay between the germline ends. This CDR3 region has 16 residues. Germline V lookup: CDR1 SEHNR, CDR2 FQNEAQ (reference sequence).

This clone was counted once. J is TRBJ1-3 and V is TRBV6-6; no clear D. V was trimmed by 4 bases and J by 1 base, leaving 11 bases between them. Germline values: CDR1 MNHNY, CDR2 SVGAGI (reference sequence). There are 15 residues in the CDR3. In DNA, the CDR3 is TGTGCCAGCAGTTTCCCCGGGAATTCTGGAAACACCATATATTTT. Its translation: CASSFPGNSGNTIYF.

J is TRBJ2-7 and V is TRBV2, with D uncertain. Germline loops: CDR1 SNHLY, CDR2 FYNNEI. Trimming took 6 bases from V and 3 from J, leaving 3 bases between them. This CDR3 is built from 10 residues. CDR3 nucleotides: TGTGCCAGCAGCAACTACGAGCAGTACTTC. Its translation: CASSNYEQYF.

The chain recombines TRBV30 with TRBJ1-1; weak D call: TRBD1 (6 bases). Germline V gives CDR1 GTSNPN, CDR2 SVGIG (reference sequence). V lost 3 bases to trimming and J lost 0 bases, with 11 bases between them. This CDR3 contains 14 residues. CDR3 coding DNA: TGTGCCTGGAGCGGGACACCGATGAACACTGAAGCTTTCTTT. Amino acids: CAWSGTPMNTEAFF. The entire variable domain, with the rest obtained from reference TRBV30 and TRBJ1-1, is as follows: SQTIHQWPATLVQPVGSPLSLECTVEGTSNPNLYWYRQAAGRGLQLLFYSVGIGQISSEVPQNLSASRPQDRQFILSSKKLLLSDSGFYLCAWSGTPMNTEAFFGQGTRLTVV.

The chain combines TRBV27 with TRBJ2-7, with D perhaps matching TRBD1 (5 bases). There are 15 residues in the CDR3. V lost 8 bases, J lost 4 bases, and 21 bases lay in between. The germline gives CDR1 MNHEY, CDR2 SMNVEV (reference sequence). CDR3 bases: TGTGCCAGCCGCGACCCGAGGCAGGGAATATACGAGCAGTACTTC. This codes for CASRDPRQGIYEQYF.

The chain combines TRBV4-1 with TRBJ2-1; perhaps TRBD2 as D (5 bases). V shed 4 bases and J shed 4 bases, with 11 bases lying between them. The CDR3 contains 14 residues. Germline CDR1 is MGHRA and CDR2 is YSYEKL. The CDR3, as DNA: TGCGCCAGCAGCCGACTATGGGCGTACAATGAGCAGTTCTTC. Protein product: CASSRLWAYNEQFF.

The count of this clone is one. This chain uses TRBV7-8 with TRBJ2-3; D gene uncertain. Germline V CDR1 and CDR2: SGHVS, FQNEAQ. This CDR3 is built from 14 residues. V was clipped by 0 bases and J by 5 bases, with 9 bases between them. This chain's CDR3 is CASSLAFGQDTQYF. The CDR3 DNA sequence: TGTGCCAGCAGCTTAGCGTTTGGGCAAGATACGCAGTATTTT.

V and J are TRBV5-1 and TRBJ1-2; TRBD1 might be the D (5 bases). Germline loops: CDR1 SGHRS, CDR2 YFSETQ. The CDR3 sequence is 14 residues long. V shed 1 base and J shed 6 bases, with 13 bases lying between them. The CDR3 spells CASSLLGRDDGYTF. CDR3 DNA: TGCGCCAGCAGCTTGTTGGGCAGGGATGATGGCTACACCTTC.

V gene TRBV7-2 combines with J gene TRBJ2-7; 14 nucleotides agree with TRBD2. The V gene's germline CDR1 is SGHTA and CDR2 FQGNSA. The CDR3 totals 19 residues. V lost 5 bases, J lost 2 bases, and 14 bases stayed unmatched. CDR3: CASSHKNGLAGGPPYEQYF. CDR3 sequence (DNA): TGTGCCAGCAGCCACAAGAACGGACTAGCGGGGGGCCCGCCCTACGAGCAGTACTTC.

This clone appeared a few times. The V call is TRBV14, the J call TRBJ1-6; no clear D. V lost 5 bases, J lost 4 bases, and 3 bases lay in between. Germline V lookup: CDR1 SGHDN, CDR2 FVKESK. There are 12 residues in the CDR3. The CDR3 DNA reads as TGTGCCAGCAGCTCTTATAATTCACCCCTCCACTTT. It codes for CASSSYNSPLHF.

This clone appeared a single time. The chain combines TRBV6-1 with TRBJ1-2; the match to TRBD1 covers 9 bases. Germline V gene data show CDR1 as MNHNS and CDR2 as SASEGT. The CDR3 has 15 amino acids. J gave up 7 bases and V 3 bases, and 9 bases lay outside the gene matches. The CDR3 spells CASSDSTGGEVGYTF. The CDR3 DNA reads as TGTGCCAGCAGTGACTCAACAGGGGGCGAAGTTGGCTACACCTTC.

The chain combines TRBV19 with TRBJ1-6, with D unclear. This CDR3 has 15 amino acids. V was cut by 7 bases and J by 6 bases, with 16 bases left in between. The V gene's germline CDR1 is LNHDA and CDR2 SQIVND (reference sequence). The CDR3 DNA follows: TGTGCCAGTACCGACTCGGGTCCTACTAATTCACCCCTCCACTTT. Amino acids: CASTDSGPTNSPLHF.

The V gene is TRBV15, the J gene TRBJ2-3; TRBD1 agrees at 7 bases. The germline V gene has CDR1 LNHNV and CDR2 YYDKDF (reference sequence). Trimming at V came to 0 bases and at J to 1 base, leaving 4 bases not matched to a gene. The CDR3 sequence is 16 residues long. CDR3 coding DNA: TGTGCCACCAGCAGAGATAAGGGGGCGCGCACAGATACGCAGTATTTT. This codes for CATSRDKGARTDTQYF.

This chain joins TRBV4-1 and TRBJ1-1; D remains unclear. The CDR3 contains 13 residues. Germline loops: CDR1 MGHRA, CDR2 YSYEKL. V was trimmed by 0 bases and J by 7 bases, leaving 9 bases between them. As DNA, the CDR3 is TGCGCCAGCAGCCAAGATCGGATGAGTGAAGCTTTCTTT. Translating it yields CASSQDRMSEAFF.

This clone came up once. The chain joins TRBV18 to TRBJ2-1, with a possible D match to TRBD1 (5 bases). The CDR3 has 14 amino acids. Per germline, CDR1 KGHSH and CDR2 LQKENI. V lost 3 bases and J 7 bases, leaving 13 bases between the germline ends. As DNA, the CDR3 is TGTGCCAGCTCACCCCCAGGGCGATGGAATGAGCAGTTCTTC. Its translation: CASSPPGRWNEQFF.

The chain recombines TRBV27 with TRBJ2-4; D is perhaps TRBD1 (5 bases). Trimming pared 4 bases from V and 1 base from J, leaving 20 bases between. In germline, CDR1 is MNHEY, CDR2 SMNVEV (reference sequence). This CDR3 comprises 18 residues. CDR3 residues: CASSSQVFTVSAKNIQYF. CDR3 DNA: TGTGCCAGCAGTTCACAGGTTTTTACCGTCTCCGCCAAAAACATTCAGTACTTC.

The rearrangement joins TRBV10-3 to TRBJ2-5; D remains ambiguous. V was shortened by 4 bases and J by 5 bases, with 14 bases between the two germline ends. Germline assignment: CDR1 ENHRY and CDR2 SYGVKD. CDR3 length equals 14 residues. The CDR3 DNA sequence: TGTGCCATCAGTGGGACCGCGAATGTGGAGACCCAGTACTTC. Protein: CAISGTANVETQYF.

This sequence joins TRBV6-5 and TRBJ1-1, with a tentative D call TRBD1 (6 bases). The V gene lost 7 bases and the J gene lost 4 bases, with 13 bases spanning the gap. This CDR3 is built from 13 residues. In germline, CDR1 is MNHEY, CDR2 SVGAGI. The CDR3 reads CASTRGASTEAFF. CDR3 nucleotides: TGTGCCAGCACCAGGGGCGCATCCACTGAAGCTTTCTTT.